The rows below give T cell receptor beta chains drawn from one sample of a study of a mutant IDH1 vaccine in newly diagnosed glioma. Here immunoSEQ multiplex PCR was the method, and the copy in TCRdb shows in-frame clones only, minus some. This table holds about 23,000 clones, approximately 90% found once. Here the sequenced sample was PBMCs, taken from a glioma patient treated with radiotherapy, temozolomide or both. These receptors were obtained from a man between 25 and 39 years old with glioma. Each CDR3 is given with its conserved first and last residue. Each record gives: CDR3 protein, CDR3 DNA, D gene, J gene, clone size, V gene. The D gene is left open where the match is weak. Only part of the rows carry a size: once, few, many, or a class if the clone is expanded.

CASSPFWRGTSLGGDNEQFF,TGTGCCAGCAGCCCATTTTGGAGGGGGACGAGTTTGGGCGGGGACAATGAGCAGTTCTTC,-,TRBJ2-1,-,TRBV7-6
CASTPEGLPGDTQYF,TGTGCCAGCACCCCCGAGGGACTTCCAGGAGATACGCAGTATTTT,-,TRBJ2-3,-,TRBV11-1
CASSTYDRNQPQHF,TGTGCCAGCAGTACTTACGACAGGAATCAGCCCCAGCATTTT,-,TRBJ1-5,-,TRBV6-6
CASSFQNQPQHF,TGTGCCAGCAGCTTTCAGAATCAGCCCCAGCATTTT,-,TRBJ1-5,-,TRBV5-6
CASSFRGRETQYF,TGCGCCAGCAGCTTCAGGGGGCGAGAGACCCAGTACTTC,TRBD1,TRBJ2-5,-,TRBV5-1
CASRPGQGANEKLFF,TGTGCCAGCAGGCCGGGACAGGGAGCTAATGAAAAACTGTTTTTT,TRBD1,TRBJ1-4,once,TRBV25-1
CSAVQETQYF,TGCAGCGCTGTCCAAGAGACCCAGTACTTC,-,TRBJ2-5,-,TRBV29-1
CAISGSYNEQFF,TGTGCCATCAGTGGTTCCTACAATGAGCAGTTCTTC,-,TRBJ2-1,-,TRBV10-3
CASSELPRNYGYTF,TGTGCCAGCAGTGAATTGCCCAGGAACTATGGCTACACCTTC,-,TRBJ1-2,-,TRBV25-1
CASSLVTGYSKDGYTF,TGCGCCAGCAGCTTGGTGACAGGCTATTCAAAAGATGGCTACACCTTC,-,TRBJ1-2,-,TRBV5-1
CASSLDGAANYGYTF,TGTGCCAGCAGCCTCGACGGAGCTGCTAACTATGGCTACACCTTC,-,TRBJ1-2,-,TRBV7-2
CASSLDLRGGQPQHF,TGCGCCAGCAGCTTGGACCTCCGTGGAGGTCAGCCCCAGCATTTT,-,TRBJ1-5,-,TRBV5-1
CASSIMGLNTDTQYF,TGTGCCAGTAGTATAATGGGACTAAACACAGATACGCAGTATTTT,TRBD2,TRBJ2-3,-,TRBV19
CASESGTGDYEQYF,TGTGCCAGTGAGAGCGGGACAGGAGACTACGAGCAGTACTTC,-,TRBJ2-7,-,TRBV19
CASSVEGVRGTGITDTQYF,TGTGCCAGCAGCGTGGAGGGGGTCAGGGGGACAGGGATAACAGATACGCAGTATTTT,TRBD1,TRBJ2-3,-,TRBV9
CASSYVGLGTEAFF,TGTGCCAGCAGTTACGTGGGATTGGGCACTGAAGCTTTCTTT,-,TRBJ1-1,-,TRBV6-5
CASSGGAEAFF,TGTGCCAGCAGTGGTGGGGCTGAAGCTTTCTTT,-,TRBJ1-1,-,TRBV6-4
CASSPPGGTTTDTQYF,TGCGCCAGCAGCCCCCCTGGTGGGACCACCACAGATACGCAGTATTTT,-,TRBJ2-3,-,TRBV4-1
CASSLDGSGRREQFF,TGTGCCAGCAGCTTAGATGGTAGCGGGAGACGAGAGCAGTTCTTC,TRBD2,TRBJ2-1,-,TRBV7-9
CASSLQGSTDTQYF,TGTGCCAGTAGTCTACAGGGGAGCACAGATACGCAGTATTTT,TRBD1,TRBJ2-3,once,TRBV19
CAWSGGDSQETQYF,TGTGCCTGGAGTGGAGGGGACAGCCAAGAGACCCAGTACTTC,TRBD1,TRBJ2-5,few,TRBV30
CATSSPWGRAADTQYF,TGTGCCACCAGCAGCCCCTGGGGTAGAGCGGCAGATACGCAGTATTTT,-,TRBJ2-3,-,TRBV15
CASSEWGGLAGGSTGELFF,TGTGCCAGCAGTGAATGGGGGGGACTAGCGGGAGGTAGCACCGGGGAGCTGTTTTTT,TRBD2,TRBJ2-2,-,TRBV2
CASSEQNYEQYF,TGTGCCAGCAGCGAACAGAACTACGAGCAGTACTTC,-,TRBJ2-7,once,TRBV11-2
CAEEVEGTEAFF,TGTGCCGAAGAGGTAGAGGGCACTGAAGCTTTCTTT,-,TRBJ1-1,-,TRBV7-9
CASSAELGRALYEQYF,TGTGCCAGCAGTGCCGAGCTGGGACGGGCGCTCTACGAGCAGTACTTC,-,TRBJ2-7,-,TRBV6-1
CASSHLLAGGGDDTQYF,TGTGCCAGCAGCCACCTACTAGCGGGAGGGGGTGACGATACGCAGTATTTT,TRBD2,TRBJ2-3,-,TRBV4-2
CASTNAHGSDGYTF,TGCGCCAGCACCAATGCTCACGGGAGCGATGGCTACACCTTC,-,TRBJ1-2,once,TRBV5-1
CASSPHTDTQYF,TGTGCCAGCAGTCCTCATACAGATACGCAGTATTTT,-,TRBJ2-3,few,TRBV28
CATSGQVLNTEAFF,TGTGCCACCTCGGGACAGGTATTGAACACTGAAGCTTTCTTT,TRBD1,TRBJ1-1,-,TRBV10-3
CASSAIADSYEQYF,TGTGCCAGCAGCGCGATAGCGGACTCCTACGAGCAGTACTTC,-,TRBJ2-7,once,TRBV6-1
CASSLNPNGGTSEQFF,TGCGCCAGCAGCTTAAACCCCAACGGAGGCACGAGTGAGCAGTTCTTC,-,TRBJ2-1,-,TRBV5-1
CASSAGPVANYGYTF,TGTGCCAGCAGCGCTGGACCGGTAGCTAACTATGGCTACACCTTC,-,TRBJ1-2,few,TRBV7-6
CASKQGNTEAFF,TGTGCCAGTAAACAGGGAAACACTGAAGCTTTCTTT,-,TRBJ1-1,few,TRBV19
CASSLGGTGSSEQYF,TGTGCCAGCAGTTTGGGCGGGACAGGGAGTTCCGAGCAGTACTTC,TRBD1,TRBJ2-7,-,TRBV6-5
CASSLAGAYGYTF,TGTGCCAGCAGCTTAGCAGGGGCCTATGGCTACACCTTC,-,TRBJ1-2,-,TRBV7-9
CASRAGTSLTYEQYF,TGTGCCAGCAGAGCCGGGACTAGTCTTACCTACGAGCAGTACTTC,TRBD2,TRBJ2-7,-,TRBV6-1
CASSLGLAVGETQYF,TGTGCCAGCAGCTTAGGCCTAGCGGTCGGGGAGACCCAGTACTTC,TRBD2,TRBJ2-5,-,TRBV11-3
CASSQGPGNTGELFF,TGTGCCAGCAGCCAGGGGCCAGGGAACACCGGGGAGCTGTTTTTT,-,TRBJ2-2,few,TRBV7-9
CASSKGQGKSDEQFF,TGTGCCAGCAGCAAAGGACAGGGAAAGTCCGATGAGCAGTTCTTC,-,TRBJ2-1,-,TRBV21-1